The clone carrying this T cell receptor beta chain was seen only once. Noted time point: pre-treatment baseline. Patients had no prior systemic cancer treatment, immunosuppressants or other active cancers. This record comes from a study of blood T cell dynamics during melanoma immunotherapy. Across the study: Patients with metastatic melanoma got pembrolizumab or nivolumab-ipilimumab as first-line care.

Sequenced by immunoSEQ multiplex PCR; TCRdb stores in-frame clones only, minus some. The sample includes about 11,000 clones, 70% to 90% of them seen just once. There are 17 residues in the CDR3. Germline CDR1 SGHAT, CDR2 FQNNGV. V gave up 5 bases and J gave up 5 bases; unmatched junction bases: 16. The starting material was blood, obtained from a patient treated with checkpoint blockade. The J gene is TRBJ1-1, the V gene TRBV11-2; 8 nucleotides align to TRBD1. The origin of this receptor is a human donor with melanoma. The CDR3 DNA sequence: TGTGCCAGCAGCCCAGGGGGAAGAGGCAGGGGGCGAACTGAAGCTTTCTTT. This gives the protein CASSPGGRGRGRTEAFF.